This is a list of T cell receptor beta chains from one sample in a study of T-cell reconstitution after alpha-beta-depleted transplantation in children. TCRdb recomputed calls from the PCR reads with MiXCR, one row per CDR3 protein. The sample contains about 58,000 distinct CDR3 sequences, approximately 43% of which appear only once. The specimen comprised PBMCs, mostly from graft donor cells, sampled 360 days after TCRalphabeta/CD19-depleted stem cell transplant. Receptors originate from a male patient between 5 and 17 years old who had a stem cell transplant for acute lymphoblastic leukemia, so the T cells may come from the graft donor. Both conserved end residues are part of each CDR3. The order of the fields is V gene, clone size, D gene, J gene, CDR3 DNA, CDR3 protein. The D gene is left open where the match is weak. Clone size is not always given. Where it is, it says once, few, many or a class for expanded clones.

v_call: TRBV5-1; clone_size: NA; d_call: TRBD2; j_call: TRBJ2-1; cdr3_nt: TGCGCCAGCAGATTACCCGGATACGCGGGAGGGCCCAATGAGCAGTTCTTC; cdr3_aa: CASRLPGYAGGPNEQFF
v_call: TRBV3-1; clone_size: NA; d_call: NA; j_call: TRBJ1-2; cdr3_nt: TGTGCCAGCAGCCTCGGCTCACCCAAGGGCTACACCTTC; cdr3_aa: CASSLGSPKGYTF
v_call: TRBV12-3/TRBV12-4; clone_size: few; d_call: NA; j_call: TRBJ2-3; cdr3_nt: TGTGCCAGCAGTTTAACTTACACCAATACGCAGTATTTT; cdr3_aa: CASSLTYTNTQYF
v_call: TRBV12-3/TRBV12-4; clone_size: NA; d_call: NA; j_call: TRBJ2-3; cdr3_nt: TGTGCCAGCAGTTTAGCAGGTCCAGGGGGGTGGTTGGGCACAGATACGCAGTATTTT; cdr3_aa: CASSLAGPGGWLGTDTQYF
v_call: TRBV4-3; clone_size: NA; d_call: TRBD1; j_call: TRBJ2-5; cdr3_nt: TGCGCCAGCAGCCAAGGACAGGGGAGCGGGGAGACCCAGTACTTC; cdr3_aa: CASSQGQGSGETQYF
v_call: TRBV29-1; clone_size: few; d_call: NA; j_call: TRBJ2-7; cdr3_nt: TGCAGCGTTGAAGATCTGGTTGACGAGCAGTACTTC; cdr3_aa: CSVEDLVDEQYF
v_call: TRBV2; clone_size: NA; d_call: NA; j_call: TRBJ2-7; cdr3_nt: TGTGCCAGCAGTGAAGGTCTCCTGACGGACGAGCAGTACTTC; cdr3_aa: CASSEGLLTDEQYF
v_call: TRBV7-3; clone_size: few; d_call: NA; j_call: TRBJ2-3; cdr3_nt: TGTGCCAGCAGCATGGGGGGCGGCCCAGATACGCAGTATTTT; cdr3_aa: CASSMGGGPDTQYF
v_call: TRBV5-1; clone_size: NA; d_call: TRBD1; j_call: TRBJ1-6; cdr3_nt: TGCGCCAGCAGCCTCGATCTTCAGGGGGCTGGATCACCCCTCCACTTT; cdr3_aa: CASSLDLQGAGSPLHF
v_call: TRBV12-3/TRBV12-4; clone_size: NA; d_call: NA; j_call: TRBJ2-7; cdr3_nt: TGTGCCAGCAGCCCCCGACAGGCCTACGAGCAGTACTTC; cdr3_aa: CASSPRQAYEQYF
v_call: TRBV12-3/TRBV12-4; clone_size: NA; d_call: NA; j_call: TRBJ1-5; cdr3_nt: TGTGCCAGCAGTTTTGAGGGGGAAGGGCAGCCCCAGCATTTT; cdr3_aa: CASSFEGEGQPQHF
v_call: TRBV4-1; clone_size: once; d_call: TRBD2; j_call: TRBJ2-3; cdr3_nt: TGCGCCAGCAGCCCAGTGGGGACTAGCGGGAGGACAGATACGCAGTATTTT; cdr3_aa: CASSPVGTSGRTDTQYF
v_call: TRBV2; clone_size: NA; d_call: NA; j_call: TRBJ1-5; cdr3_nt: TGTGCCAGCAGTGAATTGACCGGGGAGAGTCAGCCCCAGCATTTT; cdr3_aa: CASSELTGESQPQHF
v_call: TRBV3-1; clone_size: NA; d_call: TRBD2; j_call: TRBJ2-1; cdr3_nt: TGTGCCAGCAGCCCCCAAGGTTCTAGCGGGAGTCCCTCGCCCAATGAGCAGTTCTTC; cdr3_aa: CASSPQGSSGSPSPNEQFF
v_call: TRBV10-2; clone_size: few; d_call: NA; j_call: TRBJ2-1; cdr3_nt: TGCGCCAGCAGTATGGAAACCAATGAGCAGTTCTTC; cdr3_aa: CASSMETNEQFF
v_call: TRBV29-1; clone_size: NA; d_call: TRBD1; j_call: TRBJ1-1; cdr3_nt: TGCAGCGTTGAAAGAGGGGACAGAGGTACTGAAGCTTTCTTT; cdr3_aa: CSVERGDRGTEAFF
v_call: TRBV29-1; clone_size: few; d_call: TRBD2; j_call: TRBJ2-7; cdr3_nt: TGCAGCGTTGAGTTACTAGCGAAGAGCTCCTACGAGCAGTACTTC; cdr3_aa: CSVELLAKSSYEQYF
v_call: TRBV5-1; clone_size: NA; d_call: NA; j_call: TRBJ1-2; cdr3_nt: TGCGCCAGCAGCTTGAGCTACCTGGATCGATATGGCTACACCTTC; cdr3_aa: CASSLSYLDRYGYTF
v_call: TRBV12-3/TRBV12-4; clone_size: NA; d_call: TRBD2; j_call: TRBJ2-7; cdr3_nt: TGTGCCAGCAGTCCTACTAGCGGTTCCTACGAGCAGTACTTC; cdr3_aa: CASSPTSGSYEQYF
v_call: TRBV6-2/TRBV6-3; clone_size: NA; d_call: NA; j_call: TRBJ2-1; cdr3_nt: TGTGCCAGCAGACAGTACCGACTAAGGCTTTACAATGAGCAGTTCTTC; cdr3_aa: CASRQYRLRLYNEQFF
v_call: TRBV28; clone_size: NA; d_call: NA; j_call: TRBJ2-7; cdr3_nt: TGTGCCAGCAGTTTACCCGGGACCTGGAGGGACGAGCAGTACTTC; cdr3_aa: CASSLPGTWRDEQYF
v_call: TRBV27; clone_size: once; d_call: NA; j_call: TRBJ1-5; cdr3_nt: TGTGCCAGCAGTTTACATCCCTCACTTAGCAATCAGCCCCAGCATTTT; cdr3_aa: CASSLHPSLSNQPQHF
v_call: TRBV10-3; clone_size: few; d_call: NA; j_call: TRBJ2-2; cdr3_nt: TGTGCCATCAGTCAAAGAGGGACTTCGGACACCGGGGAGCTGTTTTTT; cdr3_aa: CAISQRGTSDTGELFF
v_call: TRBV5-1; clone_size: NA; d_call: NA; j_call: TRBJ2-5; cdr3_nt: TGCGCCAGCAGCTCAAACGGGGGGACCCAGTACTTC; cdr3_aa: CASSSNGGTQYF
v_call: TRBV2; clone_size: NA; d_call: NA; j_call: TRBJ2-1; cdr3_nt: TGTGCCAGCAGAGCAAGGGGATACAATGAGCAGTTCTTC; cdr3_aa: CASRARGYNEQFF
v_call: TRBV4-3; clone_size: NA; d_call: TRBD2; j_call: TRBJ2-3; cdr3_nt: TGCGCCAGCAGCTCTCCCAGCGGGGGGTCGGGAGATACGCAGTATTTT; cdr3_aa: CASSSPSGGSGDTQYF
v_call: TRBV28; clone_size: NA; d_call: NA; j_call: TRBJ2-1; cdr3_nt: TGTGCCAGCAGTCCCAGGACCTCCTACAATGAGCAGTTCTTC; cdr3_aa: CASSPRTSYNEQFF
v_call: TRBV28; clone_size: NA; d_call: NA; j_call: TRBJ1-1; cdr3_nt: TGTGCCAGCAGTTTAGTAATTGTGAACACTGAAGCTTTCTTT; cdr3_aa: CASSLVIVNTEAFF
v_call: TRBV9; clone_size: NA; d_call: NA; j_call: TRBJ2-5; cdr3_nt: TGTGCCAGCAGCGTAGGAGGAGACCAAGAGACCCAGTACTTC; cdr3_aa: CASSVGGDQETQYF
v_call: TRBV5-1; clone_size: few; d_call: NA; j_call: TRBJ2-7; cdr3_nt: TGCGCCAGCAGCTTACAGGGCTCCTACGAGCAGTACTTC; cdr3_aa: CASSLQGSYEQYF
v_call: TRBV5-1; clone_size: NA; d_call: TRBD2; j_call: TRBJ2-7; cdr3_nt: TGCGCCAGCAGCTTGGAGAGCGGGACGGACTATTACGAGCAGTACTTC; cdr3_aa: CASSLESGTDYYEQYF
v_call: TRBV9; clone_size: NA; d_call: TRBD2; j_call: TRBJ2-3; cdr3_nt: TGTGCCAGCAGCGTAGCCCCAACTAGCGGGGGCACAGATACGCAGTATTTT; cdr3_aa: CASSVAPTSGGTDTQYF
v_call: TRBV9; clone_size: NA; d_call: NA; j_call: TRBJ2-7; cdr3_nt: TGTGCCAGCAGCGTAGGTGGGACCCACGAGCAGTACTTC; cdr3_aa: CASSVGGTHEQYF